This T cell receptor beta chain was recorded in a study of CD8 T cells in Susac syndrome. The study's findings and limits: The relatively small number of individuals in the TCR sequencing and HLA analysis was acknowledged by the study.

Note on this clonotype: Its antigen is as yet unknown.

CDR1 SNHLY and CDR2 FYNNEI come from the germline V gene. The CDR3 sequence is 14 residues long. The germline V and J ends were trimmed by 3 bases and 3 bases, with 11 bases remaining between them. Reverse transcription of 0.5 to 1 ug RNA was performed with random hexamers. TCRdb called the immunoSEQ multiplex PCR reads again in MiXCR, with one record for every CDR3 protein. In the table there are 400,000 or so distinct CDR3 sequences, more than 80% of which are singletons. Isolation of CD8+ and CD4+ T cells was performed negatively, whereas enrichment of TEMRA cells was done by FACS. The chain employs TRBV2 and TRBJ2-5; D may be TRBD1 (6 bases). The sequence was collected from a human donor with multiple sclerosis. The sequencing input was CD8+ T cells from PBMCs. CDR3: CASSDRGNEETQYF. The CDR3 bases are TGTGCCAGCAGTGACAGGGGAAACGAAGAGACCCAGTACTTC.